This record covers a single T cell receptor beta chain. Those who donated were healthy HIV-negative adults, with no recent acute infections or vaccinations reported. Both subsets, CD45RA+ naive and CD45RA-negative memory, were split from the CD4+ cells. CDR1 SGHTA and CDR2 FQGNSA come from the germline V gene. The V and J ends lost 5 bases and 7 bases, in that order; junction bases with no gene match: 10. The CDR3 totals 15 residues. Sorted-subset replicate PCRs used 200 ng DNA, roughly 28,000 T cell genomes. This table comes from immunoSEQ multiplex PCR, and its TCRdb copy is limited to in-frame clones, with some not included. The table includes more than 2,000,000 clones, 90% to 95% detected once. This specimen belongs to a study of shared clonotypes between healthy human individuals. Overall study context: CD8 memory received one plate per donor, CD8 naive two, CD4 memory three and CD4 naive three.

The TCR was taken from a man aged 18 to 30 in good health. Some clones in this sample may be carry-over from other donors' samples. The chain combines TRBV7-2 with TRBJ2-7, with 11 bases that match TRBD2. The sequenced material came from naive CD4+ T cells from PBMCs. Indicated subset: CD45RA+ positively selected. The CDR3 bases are TGTGCCAGCAGCCCCTCGACTAGCGGGACAGAGGAGCAGTACTTC. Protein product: CASSPSTSGTEEQYF. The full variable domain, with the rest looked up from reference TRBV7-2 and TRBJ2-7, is GAGVSQSPSNKVTEKGKDVELRCDPISGHTALYWYRQSLGQGLEFLIYFQGNSAPDKSGLPSDRFSAERTGGSVSTLTIQRTQQEDSAVYLCASSPSTSGTEEQYFGPGTRLTVT.